This T cell receptor (beta chain) was found in a study of neoadjuvant anti-PD-1 for oral cavity cancer. Cohort: HPV-negative, locally advanced oral cavity squamous cell carcinoma patients. The V and J ends lost 10 bases and 12 bases respectively, with 16 bases between them. The CDR3 runs to 11 residues. Germline CDR1 is SNHLY and CDR2 is FYNNEI. Generated by immunoSEQ multiplex PCR, the TCRdb table keeps only in-frame clones and is missing some. The table lists 60,000 to 80,000 clones, 65% to 80% of them singletons. The sequence was collected from a person between 35 and 79 years old with oral cavity squamous cell carcinoma. The gene calls are TRBV2 and TRBJ2-1; TRBD1 might be the D (5 bases). The input for sequencing was PBMCs, taken before nivolumab (anti-PD-1) treatment. The CDR3: CATSRQTRQFF. The CDR3 region has the DNA TGTGCCACTTCCAGACAGACCCGGCAGTTCTTC. The full variable domain, with the rest looked up from reference TRBV2 and TRBJ2-1, is EPEVTQTPSHQVTQMGQEVILRCVPISNHLYFYWYRQILGQKVEFLVSFYNNEISEKSEIFDDQFSVERPDGSNFTLKIRSTKLEDSAMYFCATSRQTRQFFGPGTRLTVL.